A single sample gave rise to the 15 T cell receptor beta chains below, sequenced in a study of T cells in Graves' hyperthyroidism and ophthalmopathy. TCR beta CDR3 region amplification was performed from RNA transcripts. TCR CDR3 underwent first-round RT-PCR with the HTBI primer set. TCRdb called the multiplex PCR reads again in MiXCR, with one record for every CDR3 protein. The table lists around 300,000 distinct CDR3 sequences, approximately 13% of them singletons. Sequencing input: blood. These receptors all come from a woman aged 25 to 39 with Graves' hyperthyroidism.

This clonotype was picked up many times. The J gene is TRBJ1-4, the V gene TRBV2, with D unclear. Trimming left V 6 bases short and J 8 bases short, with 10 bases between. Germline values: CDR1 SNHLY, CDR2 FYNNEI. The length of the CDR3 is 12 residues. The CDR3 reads CASRVVREKLFF. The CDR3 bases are TGTGCCAGCAGAGTCGTACGCGAAAAACTGTTTTTT.

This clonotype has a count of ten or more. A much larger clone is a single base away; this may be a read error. The CDR3: CSAHRQEGYEQYF. As DNA, the CDR3 is TGCAGCGCACATAGACAGGAAGGCTACGAGCAGTACTTC. V gene TRBV29-1 combines with J gene TRBJ2-7, with D possibly TRBD1 on 6 matching bases. Germline CDR1 is SQVTM and CDR2 is ANQGSEA. The V and J ends lost 7 bases and 3 bases respectively, with 16 bases between them. This CDR3 is 13 amino acids long.

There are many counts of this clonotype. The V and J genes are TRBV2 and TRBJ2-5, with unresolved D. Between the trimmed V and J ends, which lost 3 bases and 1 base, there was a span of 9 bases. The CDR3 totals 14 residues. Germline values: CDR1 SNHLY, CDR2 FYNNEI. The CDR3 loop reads CASSEGRSQETQYF. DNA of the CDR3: TGTGCCAGCAGTGAGGGTCGCAGCCAAGAGACCCAGTACTTC.

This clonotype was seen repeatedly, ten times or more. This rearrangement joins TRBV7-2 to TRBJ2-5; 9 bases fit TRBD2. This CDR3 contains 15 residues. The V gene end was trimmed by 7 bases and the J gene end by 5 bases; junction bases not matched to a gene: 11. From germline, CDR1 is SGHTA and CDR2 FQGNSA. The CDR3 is CASNRASGMWETQYF. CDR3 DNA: TGTGCCAGCAACCGGGCTAGCGGGATGTGGGAGACCCAGTACTTC. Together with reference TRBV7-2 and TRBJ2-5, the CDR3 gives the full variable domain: GAGVSQSPSNKVTEKGKDVELRCDPISGHTALYWYRQSLGQGLEFLIYFQGNSAPDKSGLPSDRFSAERTGGSVSTLTIQRTQQEDSAVYLCASNRASGMWETQYFGPGTRLLVL.

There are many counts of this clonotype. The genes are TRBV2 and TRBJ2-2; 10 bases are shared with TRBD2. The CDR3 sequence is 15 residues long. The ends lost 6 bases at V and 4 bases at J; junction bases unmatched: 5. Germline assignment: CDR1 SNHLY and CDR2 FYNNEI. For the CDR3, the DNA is TGTGCCAGCAGCCCCAGCGGGAGGGGCACCGGGGAGCTGTTTTTT. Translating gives CASSPSGRGTGELFF.

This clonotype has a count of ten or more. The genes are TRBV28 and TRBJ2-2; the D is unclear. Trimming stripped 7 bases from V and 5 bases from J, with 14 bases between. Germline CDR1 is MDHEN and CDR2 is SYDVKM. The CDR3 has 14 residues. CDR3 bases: TGTGCCAGCAAAAGGCTCGAATTGACCGGGGAGCTGTTTTTT. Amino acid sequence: CASKRLELTGELFF.

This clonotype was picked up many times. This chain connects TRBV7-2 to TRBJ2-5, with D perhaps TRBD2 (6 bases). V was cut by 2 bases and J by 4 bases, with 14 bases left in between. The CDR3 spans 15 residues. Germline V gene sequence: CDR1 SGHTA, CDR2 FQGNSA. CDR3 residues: CASSLLWTKRETQYF. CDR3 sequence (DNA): TGTGCCAGCAGCTTATTGTGGACTAAGAGAGAGACCCAGTACTTC.

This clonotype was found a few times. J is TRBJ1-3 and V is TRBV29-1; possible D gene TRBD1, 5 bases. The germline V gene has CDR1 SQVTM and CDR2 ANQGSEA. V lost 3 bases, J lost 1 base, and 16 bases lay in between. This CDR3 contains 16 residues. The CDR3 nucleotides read TGCAGCGTTGAGGGGGAACCCGGTCTTTCTGGAAACACCATATATTTT. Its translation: CSVEGEPGLSGNTIYF.

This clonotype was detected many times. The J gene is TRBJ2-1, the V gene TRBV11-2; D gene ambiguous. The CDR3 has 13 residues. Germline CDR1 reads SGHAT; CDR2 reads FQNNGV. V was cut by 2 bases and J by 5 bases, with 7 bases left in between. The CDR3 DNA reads TGTGCCAGCAGCTTATCACAGAACAATGAGCAGTTCTTC. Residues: CASSLSQNNEQFF.

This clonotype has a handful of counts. CDR3 nucleotides: TGCAGTGCCCGGGAGCCCCGGGACATTCAGTACTTC. Encoded protein: CSAREPRDIQYF. The V and J genes are TRBV20-1 and TRBJ2-4; D perhaps matches TRBD2 (6 bases). The V and J ends lost 6 bases and 8 bases respectively, with 14 bases between them. Germline V lookup: CDR1 DFQATT, CDR2 SNEGSKA (reference sequence). The CDR3 spans 12 residues.

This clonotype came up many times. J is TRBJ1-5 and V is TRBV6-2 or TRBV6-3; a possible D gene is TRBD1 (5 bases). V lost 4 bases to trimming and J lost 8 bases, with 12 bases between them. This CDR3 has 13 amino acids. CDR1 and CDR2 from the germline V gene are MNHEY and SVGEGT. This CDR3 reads CASSSGGWKPQHF. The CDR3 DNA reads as TGTGCCAGCAGTTCGGGGGGGTGGAAGCCCCAGCATTTT.

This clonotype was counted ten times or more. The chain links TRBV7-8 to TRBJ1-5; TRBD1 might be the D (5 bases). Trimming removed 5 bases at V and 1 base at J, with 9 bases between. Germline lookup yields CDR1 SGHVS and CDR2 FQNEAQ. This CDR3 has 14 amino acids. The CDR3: CASSPGPSNQPQHF. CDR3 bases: TGTGCCAGCAGCCCAGGGCCAAGCAATCAGCCCCAGCATTTT.

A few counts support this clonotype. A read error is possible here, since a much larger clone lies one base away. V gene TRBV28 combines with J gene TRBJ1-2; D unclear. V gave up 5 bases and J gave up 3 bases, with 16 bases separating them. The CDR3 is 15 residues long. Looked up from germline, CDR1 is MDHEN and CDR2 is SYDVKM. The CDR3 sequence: CASSPYTSPDYGYTF. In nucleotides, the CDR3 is TGTGCCAGCAGTCCCTACACCAGCCCCGACTATGGCTACACCTTC.

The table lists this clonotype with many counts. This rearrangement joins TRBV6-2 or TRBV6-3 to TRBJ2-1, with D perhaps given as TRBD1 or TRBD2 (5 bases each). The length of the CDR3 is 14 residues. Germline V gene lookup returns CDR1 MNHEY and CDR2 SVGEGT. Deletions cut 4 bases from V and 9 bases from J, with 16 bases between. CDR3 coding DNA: TGTGCCAGCAGTTCCGGGACCCTATTCTCTGAGCAGTTCTTC. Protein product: CASSSGTLFSEQFF.

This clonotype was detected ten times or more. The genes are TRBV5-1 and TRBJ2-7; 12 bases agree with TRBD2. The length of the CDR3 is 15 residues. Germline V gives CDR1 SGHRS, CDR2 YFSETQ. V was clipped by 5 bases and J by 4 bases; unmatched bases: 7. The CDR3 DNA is TGCGCCAGCAGGCCGACTAGCGGGAGCGCATACGAGCAGTACTTC. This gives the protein CASRPTSGSAYEQYF.